The 9 T cell receptor beta chains in this list originate from one sample, sequenced in a study of identifying expanded T cells in peripheral blood. Libraries were prepared by immunoSEQ multiplex PCR; TCRdb keeps only in-frame clonotypes and omits some of them. This sample has under 95,000 clones, with about 91% found just once. The sequenced sample was blood. The receptors were gathered from a person between 18 and 75 years old in good health.

V and J are TRBV6-5 and TRBJ2-7; D is perhaps TRBD1 (5 bases). Germline CDR1 is MNHEY and CDR2 is SVGAGI. Trimming left V 9 bases short and J 0 bases short, with 15 bases between. The CDR3 spans 14 residues. The CDR3 nucleotides read TGTGCCAGTGCGCAGGGTCATGGCTCCTACGAGCAGTACTTC. Its protein product is CASAQGHGSYEQYF.

The chain is built from TRBV11-2 and TRBJ2-1; 7 nucleotides align to TRBD1. Per the germline V gene, CDR1 is SGHAT and CDR2 is FQNNGV. J was trimmed by 4 bases and V by 7 bases; bases with no gene match: 10. The CDR3 has 15 amino acids. CDR3 sequence: CASTPLGGTYNEQFF. CDR3 bases: TGTGCCAGCACCCCGCTAGGGGGCACTTACAATGAGCAGTTCTTC.

This clone was counted only a few times. The genes are TRBV4-3 and TRBJ1-4, with D possibly TRBD1 on 5 matching bases. The germline V and J ends were trimmed by 0 bases and 8 bases, with 13 bases remaining between them. In germline, CDR1 is LGHNA, CDR2 YSLEER. This CDR3 is 15 amino acids long. In DNA, the CDR3 is TGCGCCAGCAGCCAAGATCCCTCAGGGTGGGAAAAACTGTTTTTT. This gives the protein CASSQDPSGWEKLFF.

The chain joins TRBV30 to TRBJ2-5; TRBD1 is a possible D gene (5 bases). V lost 2 bases, J lost 2 bases, and 15 bases lay in between. Germline CDR1 and CDR2: GTSNPN and SVGIG (reference sequence). The length of the CDR3 is 15 residues. The CDR3 nucleotides read TGTGCCTGGAGTTCTCAGGGTTCGTATCAAGAGACCCAGTACTTC. Translated: CAWSSQGSYQETQYF. Together with reference TRBV30 and TRBJ2-5, the CDR3 gives the full variable domain: SQTIHQWPATLVQPVGSPLSLECTVEGTSNPNLYWYRQAAGRGLQLLFYSVGIGQISSEVPQNLSASRPQDRQFILSSKKLLLSDSGFYLCAWSSQGSYQETQYFGPGTRLLVL.

This chain joins TRBV11-2 and TRBJ1-1; D is uncertain. The CDR3 length is 12 residues. V gave up 1 base and J gave up 7 bases, with 7 bases separating them. The germline CDR1 and CDR2 sequences are SGHAT and FQNNGV. This chain's CDR3 is CASSLGGFEAFF. CDR3 DNA: TGTGCCAGCAGCTTAGGGGGATTTGAAGCTTTCTTT.

This clone was seen only a few times. This chain connects TRBV5-6 to TRBJ1-1; TRBD1 matches at 7 bases. V trimming: 5 bases; J trimming: 4 bases; junction bases outside the gene matches: 11. CDR1 and CDR2 (germline): SGHDT, YYEEEE. The CDR3 is 15 amino acids. The DNA of the CDR3 is TGTGCCAGCAGACCGACAGGGTTAGACAGCACTGAAGCTTTCTTT. It yields the protein CASRPTGLDSTEAFF.

The CDR3: CASSIPGTSPYNEQFF. The CDR3 nucleotides are TGTGCCAGCAGCATTCCCGGGACTAGCCCTTACAATGAGCAGTTCTTC. The chain employs TRBV7-2 and TRBJ2-1, with 9 bases aligning to TRBD2. The CDR3 spans 16 residues. Germline V gene data show CDR1 as SGHTA and CDR2 as FQGNSA. V was clipped by 5 bases and J by 4 bases; unmatched bases: 9.

This clone was detected a few times. The rearrangement links TRBV10-3 to TRBJ2-5, with D maybe TRBD1 (6 bases). Germline loops: CDR1 ENHRY, CDR2 SYGVKD. Between the trimmed V and J ends, which lost 6 bases and 5 bases, there was a span of 16 bases. The CDR3 runs 14 residues. The DNA of the CDR3 is TGTGCCATCAGGGCCGGACAGTCAGGGGAGACCCAGTACTTC. This translates into CAIRAGQSGETQYF.

This clone has only one observation. J is TRBJ2-5 and V is TRBV7-2; D gene ambiguous. Germline lookup yields CDR1 SGHTA and CDR2 FQGNSA. With 2 bases removed from V and 5 bases from J, the gap between germline ends came to 12 bases. This CDR3 spans 14 amino acids. Here the CDR3 reads CASSLWRADETQYF. The CDR3 coding sequence is TGTGCCAGCAGCTTATGGCGCGCGGATGAGACCCAGTACTTC.